Listed below are T cell receptor beta chains from one sample, sequenced in a study of blood T cell repertoires in COVID-19. Only in-frame clones appear in the TCRdb table, and some are missing; sequencing was by immunoSEQ multiplex PCR. The data hold nearly 350,000 clones, with more than 75% observed a single time. The sample was peripheral blood. Every receptor here comes from a woman aged 45 to 65 with COVID-19, enrolled during active disease. The CDR3 runs from the conserved cysteine through the conserved F or W. A D gene is named only where the DNA matches it firmly. Size values are once, few and many counts, or a class for expanded clones, and some rows have none.

CDR3nt,CDR3aa,j_gene,abundance,v_gene,d_gene
TGTGCCAGCAGCGCGACTAGCGGGACAGGTCCCTACAATGAGCAGTTCTTC,CASSATSGTGPYNEQFF,TRBJ2-1,few,TRBV7-9,TRBD2
TGTGCCAGCTCACCCGGACTAGCGGGGTATCAGTTCTTC,CASSPGLAGYQFF,TRBJ2-1,-,TRBV18,TRBD2
TGTGCCAGCACAAGTAACGCACGGAGCACTGAAGCTTTCTTT,CASTSNARSTEAFF,TRBJ1-1,-,TRBV2,-
TGTGCCTGGAGGGGGACAGGAGGCTATCAGCCCCAGCATTTT,CAWRGTGGYQPQHF,TRBJ1-5,-,TRBV30,TRBD1
TGTGCCAGCAGCCTAGCGGGAGAGACAGATACGCAGTATTTT,CASSLAGETDTQYF,TRBJ2-3,few,TRBV6-4,TRBD2
TGTGCCAGCAGTTACTCTGAGAGTTACGAGCAGTACTTC,CASSYSESYEQYF,TRBJ2-7,-,TRBV6-6,-
TGTGCCAGCTCCCCCGCGCAGGTGGCCTACAATGAGCAGTTCTTC,CASSPAQVAYNEQFF,TRBJ2-1,-,TRBV18,-
TGTGCCAGCAGCTTTATCGGGAGGTCCTCCTACAATGAGCAGTTCTTC,CASSFIGRSSYNEQFF,TRBJ2-1,-,TRBV7-3,TRBD2
TGTGCCAGCAGCGGACAGAAACTTAGCAATCAGCCCCAGCATTTT,CASSGQKLSNQPQHF,TRBJ1-5,-,TRBV2,-
TGCGCCAGCAGCTTAGGACAGGCTTCTGGAAATGAGCAGTTCTTC,CASSLGQASGNEQFF,TRBJ2-1,-,TRBV5-1,TRBD1
TGTGCCAGCAGCCCCACGACTAGCGGGAATGAGCAGTTCTTC,CASSPTTSGNEQFF,TRBJ2-1,few,TRBV9,TRBD2
TGTGCCTGGGGGACACCGGAGACCCAGTACTTC,CAWGTPETQYF,TRBJ2-5,-,TRBV30,-
TGTGCCACCACCACCCTCGGACAGGGGACCTCACCCCTCCACTTT,CATTTLGQGTSPLHF,TRBJ1-6,-,TRBV15,TRBD1
TGTGCTAGTGGTTCAGGACTAGCGGGTTCCTACAATGAGCAGTTCTTC,CASGSGLAGSYNEQFF,TRBJ2-1,-,TRBV12-5,TRBD2
TGTGCCAGCAGCGTAAGAGGGGGGGGCTACGAGCAGTACTTC,CASSVRGGGYEQYF,TRBJ2-7,-,TRBV9,-
TGTGCCTGGAGTGGGGACACCTACTATGGCTACACCTTC,CAWSGDTYYGYTF,TRBJ1-2,-,TRBV30,-
TGTGCCTGGAGTGTACAAGGAGGTAAGGAGGCTTTCTTT,CAWSVQGGKEAFF,TRBJ1-1,-,TRBV30,-
TGTGCCAGCAGTCGCGACAGGGTGGGGCAGCCCCAGCATTTT,CASSRDRVGQPQHF,TRBJ1-5,-,TRBV28,TRBD1
TGCGCCAGCAGCACCGGACAGGGGGCCACGCATGAAAAACTGTTTTTT,CASSTGQGATHEKLFF,TRBJ1-4,-,TRBV5-1,TRBD1
TGTGCCAGTAGTATGGGCGGGAGTAACAATGAGCAGTTCTTC,CASSMGGSNNEQFF,TRBJ2-1,-,TRBV19,TRBD2
TGTGCCAGCAGCTTGTTTTCTCTCAACGTCCTGACTTTC,CASSLFSLNVLTF,TRBJ2-6,once,TRBV5-4,-